This T cell receptor beta chain was sequenced for a study of cytomegalovirus exposure and HLA in healthy donors. The study, taken as a whole, reports: Rare TCR sequences predominated, though certain public TCRs were found in many donors. Later analysis associated a missense DCLRE1C variant with TCR beta V- and J-gene trimming. Researchers had no immune exposure information except CMV serostatus available. Cytomegalovirus association was assigned to more than 150 TCR beta chains.

The study ran its PCR with 60 Vbeta and 13 Jbeta primers. TCRdb's table, derived via immunoSEQ multiplex PCR, lists solely in-frame clones and lacks some. Of about 87,000 clones listed, around 70% are singletons. The CDR3 has 15 residues. This clone was counted once. Its antigen is unknown. The gene calls are TRBV21-1 and TRBJ1-5. TRBV21-1 is a pseudogene segment. Sequences were obtained from PBMCs. This TCR came from a man aged 30 to 39 in good health and CMV-seropositive. This CDR3 reads CASSSSERRYQPQHF. The CDR3, as DNA: TGTGCCAGCAGCTCATCCGAGAGGAGGTATCAGCCCCAGCATTTT.